This entry lists 3 T cell receptor beta chains sequenced from one sample in a study of neurological immune-mediated disorders. TCRdb re-called the 5' RACE reads through MiXCR, storing one row per CDR3 protein. The table has tens of thousands of distinct CDR3 sequences, approximately 12% seen once; the top ten hold approximately 6.6%. Indicated time point: longitudinal time-point 1 (baseline). Sequencing was done on a sample of PBMCs. The receptors were sampled from a male donor with HTLV-1-associated myelopathy (HAM/TSP).

In this sample, this clonotype turned up many times. The chain uses TRBV16 and TRBJ1-6, with D possibly TRBD1 on 6 matching bases. CDR3 size: 20 residues. Germline V gives CDR1 KGHSY, CDR2 FQNENV. V was shortened by 5 bases and J by 0 bases, with 23 bases between the two germline ends. The CDR3, as DNA: TGTGCCAGCAGCTTTACGCCGGGACAATCGAGTAGCTCCTATAATTCACCCCTCCACTTT. This codes for CASSFTPGQSSSSYNSPLHF. Using reference TRBV16 and TRBJ1-6 for the parts outside the CDR3, the full variable domain is GEEVAQTPKHLVRGEGQKAKLYCAPIKGHSYVFWYQQVLKNEFKFLISFQNENVFDETGMPKERFSAKCLPNSPCSLEIQATKLEDSAVYFCASSFTPGQSSSSYNSPLHFGNGTRLTVT.

Many counts were recorded for this clonotype. The genes are TRBV20-1 and TRBJ1-5, with D perhaps TRBD1 (5 bases). The V gene's germline CDR1 is DFQATT and CDR2 SNEGSKA (reference sequence). CDR3 size: 16 residues. Deletions cut 6 bases from V and 2 bases from J, with 20 bases between. In nucleotides, the CDR3 is TGCAGTGCACCGGTCGGGGGACCCGGGGGCAATCAGCCCCAGCATTTT. Protein sequence: CSAPVGGPGGNQPQHF.

Details on this clonotype: The junction does not match germline at one end; this may be a read error. The chain recombines TRBV7-9 with TRBJ1-1, with D possibly TRBD1 on 5 matching bases. Per germline, CDR1 SEHNR and CDR2 FQNEAQ (reference sequence). The CDR3 covers 16 residues. The CDR3 reads CVSSFGGAAMNTEAFF. The CDR3 bases are TGTGTCAGCAGCTTTGGAGGGGCGGCCATGAACACTGAAGCTTTCTTT. The full variable domain, with the rest looked up from reference TRBV7-9 and TRBJ1-1, is DTGVSQNPRHKITKRGQNVTFRCDPISEHNRLYWYRQTLGQGPEFLTYFQNEAQLEKSRLLSDRFSAERPKGSFSTLEIQRTEQGDSAMYLCVSSFGGAAMNTEAFFGQGTRLTVV.